This entry lists 27 T cell receptor beta chains sequenced from one sample in a study of T-cell reconstitution after alpha-beta-depleted transplantation in children listed by TCRdb under 2016. The protocol used for the library was PCR. Sequencing used an Illumina HiSeq 2500. TCR library preparation used molecular barcoding, with unique molecular identifiers applied to normalize quantification of the TCRbeta repertoire. TCRdb reprocessed the public reads (quality trimming at Q25 with fastp, clone calling with MiXCR) and kept in-frame beta chains. Entries that share a CDR3 protein sequence are merged under the most common genes and DNA. Recorded for this sample are 420,000 or so distinct CDR3 sequences; 9.5% to 13% of them occurred a single time. The ten biggest clones cover over 4.5% of the sample. Sequenced here: PBMCs from the stem cell graft donor, sampled from the stem cell graft. These receptors all stem from a human donor who donated a stem cell graft to a child with acute myeloid leukemia.

The chain joins TRBV30 to TRBJ2-1; 10 positions agree with TRBD2. In germline, CDR1 is GTSNPN, CDR2 SVGIG (reference sequence). The V segment lost 4 bases and the J segment 4 bases; nucleotides outside the gene matches: 1. The CDR3 extends over 13 amino acids. CDR3 bases: TGTGCCTGGACTAGCGGGAGATACAATGAGCAGTTCTTC. Amino acid sequence: CAWTSGRYNEQFF.

This rearrangement joins TRBV18 to TRBJ1-1; no reliable D call. The germline V gene has CDR1 KGHSH and CDR2 LQKENI. The CDR3 totals 16 residues. Trimming left V 3 bases short and J 1 base short, with 15 bases between. The CDR3 sequence: CASSPYIDSWNTEAFF. CDR3 nucleotides: TGTGCCAGCTCACCGTATATAGACTCATGGAACACTGAAGCTTTCTTT.

This clonotype was detected only a few times. This sequence joins TRBV11-2 and TRBJ2-7, with D perhaps TRBD1 (6 bases). Germline CDR1 is SGHAT and CDR2 is FQNNGV. V lost 1 base and J 5 bases, leaving 18 bases between the germline ends. The CDR3 spans 16 residues. The CDR3 protein is CASSLARRSGVNEQYF. The DNA for the CDR3 is TGTGCCAGCAGCTTAGCTAGGAGGTCAGGGGTTAACGAGCAGTACTTC.

This clonotype was counted only a few times. The rearrangement links TRBV2 to TRBJ2-3; D gene uncertain. Trimming pared 2 bases from V and 2 bases from J, leaving 2 bases between. The CDR3 totals 12 residues. Germline V gene data show CDR1 as SNHLY and CDR2 as FYNNEI. For the CDR3, the DNA is TGTGCCAGCAGTGAATTCACAGATACGCAGTATTTT. This gives the protein CASSEFTDTQYF.

J is TRBJ1-2 and V is TRBV11-2; D is perhaps TRBD1 (6 bases). The CDR3 loop spans 16 amino acids. V shed 1 base and J shed 4 bases, with 16 bases lying between them. Germline assignment: CDR1 SGHAT and CDR2 FQNNGV. Here the CDR3 DNA reads TGTGCCAGCAGCTTAGGAGGACAGAACGTCCCCTATGGCTACACCTTC. Translated: CASSLGGQNVPYGYTF.

On this clonotype: This may arise from a read error, as a much more abundant clone is one base away. The chain carries TRBV9 and TRBJ1-1; D is possibly TRBD1 (6 bases). The CDR3 sequence is 15 residues long. V was shortened by 0 bases and J by 3 bases, with 12 bases between the two germline ends. Germline V gene lookup returns CDR1 SGDLS and CDR2 YYNGEE. As DNA, the CDR3 is TGTGCCAGCAGCGTAGTCCGGGGGGCCGACACTGAAGCTTTCTTT. Amino acids: CASSVVRGADTEAFF. The full variable domain, in which reference TRBV9 and TRBJ1-1 provide the parts outside the CDR3, is DSGVTQTPKHLITATGQRVTLRCSPRSGDLSVYWYQQSLDQGLQFLIQYYNGEERAKGNILERFSAQQFPDLHSELNLSSLELGDSALYFCASSVVRGADTEAFFGQGTRLTVV.

A few counts support this clonotype. The CDR3 bases are TGCAGCGTTGAGCGGGGACAGGGGAACACTGAAGCTTTCTTT. It encodes CSVERGQGNTEAFF. V gene TRBV29-1 combines with J gene TRBJ1-1; 9 nucleotides match TRBD1. The J segment lost 1 base and the V segment lost 3 bases, leaving 3 bases of the junction unmatched. The CDR3 spans 14 residues. Germline CDR1 reads SQVTM; CDR2 reads ANQGSEA.

V is TRBV20-1 and J is TRBJ2-5, with a weak D call TRBD2 (6 bases). Per the germline V gene, CDR1 is DFQATT and CDR2 is SNEGSKA (reference sequence). The CDR3 has 15 residues. Trimming removed 6 bases from V and 3 bases from J, with 20 bases in between. CDR3 coding DNA: TGCAGTGCGCCAACTGCGGGGCAAACTAAAGAGACCCAGTACTTC. It specifies CSAPTAGQTKETQYF.

This clonotype was counted only a few times. The J gene is TRBJ2-3, the V gene TRBV20-1, with D unclear. From germline, CDR1 is DFQATT and CDR2 SNEGSKA (reference sequence). The CDR3 sequence is 13 residues long. Trimming shortened V by 6 bases and J by 2 bases, and 12 bases separated the two germline ends. For the CDR3, the DNA is TGCAGTGCACCCGGGCCGTACACAGATACGCAGTATTTT. This encodes CSAPGPYTDTQYF.

This sequence joins TRBV7-9 and TRBJ2-4; tentative D call: TRBD2 (6 bases). V was cut by 5 bases and J by 4 bases, with 18 bases left in between. CDR1 and CDR2 from the germline V gene are SEHNR and FQNEAQ (reference sequence). CDR3 length equals 16 residues. CDR3 DNA sequence: TGTGCCAGCAGCCCCATCTTGGGGGGAGCTAAAAACATTCAGTACTTC. Amino acid sequence: CASSPILGGAKNIQYF.

The V call is TRBV5-1, the J call TRBJ2-1; TRBD1 matches 10 bases. Trimming at V came to 1 base and at J to 9 bases, leaving 13 bases not matched to a gene. Germline CDR1 reads SGHRS; CDR2 reads YFSETQ. This CDR3 has 17 amino acids. The DNA for the CDR3 is TGCGCCAGCAGCTTGACAACCGGGACAGGGGTTTCGAGTGAGCAGTTCTTC. It yields the protein CASSLTTGTGVSSEQFF. The full variable domain, its missing parts supplied by reference TRBV5-1 and TRBJ2-1, is KAGVTQTPRYLIKTRGQQVTLSCSPISGHRSVSWYQQTPGQGLQFLFEYFSETQRNKGNFPGRFSGRQFSNSRSEMNVSTLELGDSALYLCASSLTTGTGVSSEQFFGPGTRLTVL.

The V gene is TRBV20-1, the J gene TRBJ2-5; D might be TRBD2 (6 bases). This CDR3 contains 13 residues. Trimming pared 1 base from V and 4 bases from J, leaving 10 bases between. Germline V CDR1 and CDR2: DFQATT, SNEGSKA (reference sequence). CDR3: CSARVGSVETQYF. In DNA form, the CDR3 reads TGCAGTGCTAGAGTCGGGAGCGTAGAGACCCAGTACTTC.

This chain joins TRBV4-3 and TRBJ2-5; D possibly corresponds to TRBD1 (6 bases). This CDR3 comprises 15 residues. V was pared by 2 bases and J by 5 bases, with 15 bases between. Germline V lookup: CDR1 LGHNA, CDR2 YSLEER. CDR3 sequence: CASSQPGHRMETQYF. The CDR3 nucleotides are TGCGCCAGCAGCCAACCGGGACACCGGATGGAGACCCAGTACTTC.

In this sample, this clonotype turned up a few times. Mismatch with germline at one junction end may stem from a read error. This sequence joins TRBV5-6 and TRBJ2-5; D unresolved. Germline V gene data show CDR1 as SGHDT and CDR2 as YYEEEE. The CDR3 spans 12 residues. CDR3 sequence reads: CASSRIREAQYF. CDR3 nucleotide sequence: TGTGCCAGCAGCCGGATCCGAGAGGCCCAGTACTTC. The variable domain in full, with the rest retrieved from reference TRBV5-6 and TRBJ2-5, is DAGVTQSPTHLIKTRGQQVTLRCSPKSGHDTVSWYQQALGQGPQFIFQYYEEEERQRGNFPDRFSGHQFPNYSSELNVNALLLGDSALYLCASSRIREAQYFGPGTRLLVL.

Remarks on this clonotype: No conserved phenylalanine or tryptophan ends this CDR3, so it is likely a read error. The chain uses TRBV12-3 or TRBV12-4 and TRBJ2-7, with D possibly matching TRBD1 (5 bases). Trimming shortened V by 2 bases and J by 6 bases, and 11 bases separated the two germline ends. The CDR3 loop spans 13 amino acids. As DNA, the CDR3 is TGTGCCAGCAGTTTACAGGGCAGGAGCGAGCAGTACTTG. This encodes CASSLQGRSEQYL.

The chain uses TRBV7-2 and TRBJ2-1; perhaps TRBD2 as D (5 bases). The CDR3 is 15 residues long. Germline CDR1 reads SGHTA; CDR2 reads FQGNSA. V shed 5 bases and J shed 8 bases, with 19 bases lying between them. The CDR3 nucleotides read TGTGCCAGCAGCCCACTAGTGATTGTTCTTGATGAGCAGTTCTTC. This encodes CASSPLVIVLDEQFF.

Many counts were recorded for this clonotype. The genes are TRBV20-1 and TRBJ1-5, with TRBD1 identical over 7 bases. Germline values: CDR1 DFQATT, CDR2 SNEGSKA (reference sequence). This CDR3 is 14 amino acids long. Trimming took 6 bases from V and 6 from J; bases not matched to a gene: 11. DNA of the CDR3: TGCAGTGCCCAAGGACAGGAAGGGGGTCAGCCCCAGCATTTT. It yields the protein CSAQGQEGGQPQHF.

This clonotype was recorded a few times. J is TRBJ2-2 and V is TRBV27, with D maybe TRBD1 (5 bases). Looked up from germline, CDR1 is MNHEY and CDR2 is SMNVEV (reference sequence). The CDR3 is made up of 13 amino acids. Trimming stripped 11 bases from V and 3 bases from J, with 13 bases between. Written as DNA, the CDR3 is TGTGCCTCTGCGCAGGGTGACACCGGGGAGCTGTTTTTT. Translation gives CASAQGDTGELFF.

The chain couples TRBV11-2 to TRBJ2-1; 10 bases line up with TRBD2. The V gene's germline CDR1 is SGHAT and CDR2 FQNNGV. The CDR3 loop spans 18 amino acids. J was trimmed by 6 bases and V by 1 base; bases with no gene match: 12. The CDR3 DNA reads TGTGCCAGCAGCTTAGTCGGTAGCGGGAGGAAAATAACCAATGAGCAGTTCTTC. It translates to CASSLVGSGRKITNEQFF. Using reference TRBV11-2 and TRBJ2-1 for the parts outside the CDR3, the full variable domain is EAGVAQSPRYKIIEKRQSVAFWCNPISGHATLYWYQQILGQGPKLLIQFQNNGVVDDSQLPKDRFSAERLKGVDSTLKIQPAKLEDSAVYLCASSLVGSGRKITNEQFFGPGTRLTVL.

The chain links TRBV11-2 to TRBJ1-4; 8 nucleotides align to TRBD1. V shed 5 bases, J shed 7 bases, and the junction held 9 bases outside the gene matches. The CDR3 sequence is 15 residues long. Germline V lookup: CDR1 SGHAT, CDR2 FQNNGV. CDR3 region: CASSGNRGNREKLFF. The CDR3 nucleotides read TGTGCCAGCAGCGGGAACAGGGGGAACCGTGAAAAACTGTTTTTT.

V gene TRBV27 combines with J gene TRBJ1-5; no definite D call. Trimming took 5 bases from V and 0 from J, leaving 23 bases between them. CDR1 MNHEY and CDR2 SMNVEV come from the germline V gene (reference sequence). The CDR3 is 19 residues long. The CDR3 is CASSASRDAGQGSNQPQHF. The CDR3 nucleotides read TGTGCCAGCAGTGCGTCCCGGGATGCGGGCCAAGGTAGCAATCAGCCCCAGCATTTT.

This clonotype has a handful of counts. This rearrangement joins TRBV5-6 to TRBJ2-2; 7 bases agree with TRBD1. The CDR3 totals 14 residues. The germline V gene encodes CDR1 SGHDT and CDR2 YYEEEE. Trimming removed 3 bases from V and 5 bases from J; junction bases left unmatched: 4. CDR3 in amino acids: CASSYSRGTGELFF. The DNA for the CDR3 is TGTGCCAGCAGCTACTCCAGGGGGACCGGGGAGCTGTTTTTT.

A few counts support this clonotype. This rearrangement joins TRBV5-1 to TRBJ2-7; D not resolved. The CDR3 has 14 amino acids. The V gene's germline CDR1 is SGHRS and CDR2 YFSETQ. V was shortened by 0 bases and J by 0 bases, with 7 bases between the two germline ends. The CDR3 DNA follows: TGCGCCAGCAGCTTGGGCCGGAGCTCCTACGAGCAGTACGTC. This gives the protein CASSLGRSSYEQYV.

V usage is TRBV11-1 and J usage is TRBJ2-1, with 8 bases that match TRBD2. This CDR3 comprises 18 residues. The germline V gene encodes CDR1 SGHAT and CDR2 FQDESV (reference sequence). With V trimmed by 2 bases and J by 3 bases, 12 bases remained unmatched. The CDR3 sequence is CASSLPESGGYHYNEQFF. In DNA form, the CDR3 reads TGTGCCAGCAGCTTACCAGAATCGGGGGGGTACCACTACAATGAGCAGTTCTTC. The whole variable domain, remainder taken from reference TRBV11-1 and TRBJ2-1, is EAEVAQSPRYKITEKSQAVAFWCDPISGHATLYWYRQILGQGPELLVQFQDESVVDDSQLPKDRFSAERLKGVDSTLKIQPAELGDSAMYLCASSLPESGGYHYNEQFFGPGTRLTVL.

In this sample, this clonotype turned up a few times. The gene calls are TRBV9 and TRBJ2-7; TRBD2 matches at 7 bases. There are 16 residues in the CDR3. After removal of 0 bases from V and 7 bases from J, the junction contained 13 bases not matched to a gene. The germline V gene encodes CDR1 SGDLS and CDR2 YYNGEE. CDR3 coding DNA: TGTGCCAGCAGCGTAGGTTCGGCGGGAGCCCAGAAGGAGCAGTACTTC. It specifies CASSVGSAGAQKEQYF.

This clonotype has ten or more counts. The chain couples TRBV5-1 to TRBJ1-4; 8 bases agree with TRBD1. Germline V lookup: CDR1 SGHRS, CDR2 YFSETQ. Losses at the gene ends were 5 bases for V and 5 bases for J; bases not matched to a gene: 5. The CDR3 is 14 residues long. CDR3 nucleotide sequence: TGCGCCAGCAGTCCAGGGGGCACGAATGAAAAACTGTTTTTT. Translation: CASSPGGTNEKLFF.

This clonotype was seen more than once but under ten times. The chain combines TRBV24-1 with TRBJ2-1, with D unclear. The V end lost 1 base, the J end lost 0 bases, and 12 bases lay between the germline ends. Germline CDR1 reads KGHDR; CDR2 reads SFDVKD. CDR3 length: 17 amino acids. CDR3 amino acids: CATSDFYGESSYNEQFF. The CDR3 nucleotides are TGTGCCACCAGTGATTTTTATGGGGAAAGCTCCTACAATGAGCAGTTCTTC.